The present T cell receptor (beta chain) was sequenced within a study of T-cell reconstitution after alpha-beta-depleted transplantation in children. Whole-study results and caveats: From newly produced T cells came most of the T-cell counts and diversity one year after transplant. TCRbeta diversity was high at day 60 in some patients (a result of surviving recipient T cells and thymic progenitors). By about two months after transplant, alpha-beta T cells reportedly arose from several hundred graft clones that had expanded.

TCRbeta library construction was performed incorporating unique molecular identifiers. TCRdb re-derived calls from the PCR reads in MiXCR, one entry per CDR3 protein. The sample has 500,000 to 650,000 distinct CDR3 sequences, more than 9.5% seen once. The CDR3 has 15 amino acids. The germline V gene has CDR1 SGDLS and CDR2 YYNGEE. Trimming removed 1 base from V and 5 bases from J, with 15 bases in between. This clonotype was seen only a few times. Its specificity is not known. The TCR comes from a female patient aged 2-10 years who had a stem cell transplant for aplastic anemia, so the T cells may come from the graft donor. V and J are TRBV9 and TRBJ2-5, with D possibly TRBD2 on 5 matching bases. The starting material was PBMCs, mostly from graft donor cells, obtained 180 days after TCRalphabeta/CD19-depleted stem cell transplant. The CDR3 nucleotides read TGTGCCAGCAGCGTAAACCCCACCGGGGTCGAGACCCAGTACTTC. Protein product: CASSVNPTGVETQYF.